A selection of T cell receptor beta chains follows, all from one sample in a study of shared clonotypes between healthy human individuals. Libraries were prepared by immunoSEQ multiplex PCR; TCRdb keeps only in-frame clonotypes and omits some of them. The sample lists fewer than 2.5 million clones, 80% to 95% occurring once. Source material: naive CD4+ T cells from PBMCs. These receptors were taken from a man younger than 30 in good health. Some clones in this sample may be carry-over from other donors' samples. CDR3s include the opening cysteine and the closing phenylalanine or tryptophan. The order of the fields is V gene, CDR3 length, clone size, J gene, D gene, CDR3 protein, CDR3 DNA. D genes are given only for firm matches. Clone size is stated in some rows and not others, as once, few, many or a class when expanded.

v_call: TRBV14; cdr3_length: 13; clone_size: NA; j_call: TRBJ1-5; d_call: NA; cdr3_aa: CASSLDSYQPQHF; cdr3_nt: TGTGCCAGCAGCCTAGACAGTTATCAGCCCCAGCATTTT
v_call: TRBV19; cdr3_length: 14; clone_size: NA; j_call: TRBJ1-5; d_call: TRBD1; cdr3_aa: CASSRDRGDQPQHF; cdr3_nt: TGTGCCAGTAGTAGGGACAGGGGGGATCAGCCCCAGCATTTT
v_call: TRBV5-1; cdr3_length: 14; clone_size: NA; j_call: TRBJ2-1; d_call: NA; cdr3_aa: CASSLPSSYNEQFF; cdr3_nt: TGCGCCAGCAGCTTGCCCAGCTCCTACAATGAGCAGTTCTTC
v_call: TRBV5-5; cdr3_length: 16; clone_size: NA; j_call: TRBJ2-1; d_call: TRBD2; cdr3_aa: CASSPNSGRGRDEQFF; cdr3_nt: TGTGCCAGCAGCCCAAATAGCGGGAGAGGTAGGGATGAGCAGTTCTTC
v_call: TRBV21-1; cdr3_length: 21; clone_size: NA; j_call: TRBJ2-6; d_call: NA; cdr3_aa: CASSKGPPRDPFHRGANVLTF; cdr3_nt: TGTGCCAGCAGCAAAGGCCCCCCGCGGGACCCATTCCATCGTGGGGCCAACGTCCTGACTTTC
v_call: TRBV5-8; cdr3_length: 13; clone_size: NA; j_call: TRBJ1-1; d_call: NA; cdr3_aa: CASSLVLNTEAFF; cdr3_nt: TGTGCCAGCAGCTTGGTTCTGAACACTGAAGCTTTCTTT
v_call: TRBV6-5; cdr3_length: 14; clone_size: NA; j_call: TRBJ2-1; d_call: NA; cdr3_aa: CASSYIPGYNEQFF; cdr3_nt: TGTGCCAGCAGTTACATCCCCGGTTACAATGAGCAGTTCTTC
v_call: TRBV11-2; cdr3_length: 14; clone_size: NA; j_call: TRBJ2-1; d_call: TRBD2; cdr3_aa: CASSFASGINEQFF; cdr3_nt: TGTGCCAGCAGCTTTGCTAGCGGGATCAATGAGCAGTTCTTC
v_call: TRBV5-6; cdr3_length: 14; clone_size: NA; j_call: TRBJ2-7; d_call: TRBD2; cdr3_aa: CASSIWGLAGEQYF; cdr3_nt: TGTGCCAGCAGCATATGGGGACTAGCGGGAGAGCAGTACTTC
v_call: TRBV6-5; cdr3_length: 15; clone_size: NA; j_call: TRBJ1-2; d_call: TRBD1; cdr3_aa: CASSFSNRGQNGYTF; cdr3_nt: TGTGCCAGCAGTTTCTCCAACAGGGGGCAGAATGGCTACACCTTC
v_call: TRBV28; cdr3_length: 13; clone_size: once; j_call: TRBJ1-2; d_call: NA; cdr3_aa: CASSFTGNYGYTF; cdr3_nt: TGTGCCAGCAGTTTCACAGGGAACTATGGCTACACCTTC
v_call: TRBV6-1; cdr3_length: 13; clone_size: NA; j_call: TRBJ2-7; d_call: NA; cdr3_aa: CALVSTGTGEQYF; cdr3_nt: TGTGCCTTGGTCTCTACCGGGACGGGAGAGCAGTACTTC